Detailed here is one T cell receptor beta chain. This sample was taken from a study of blood T cell repertoires in COVID-19. Across the whole study: The cDNA or gDNA used as material had been derived from T cells, B-cell-depleted T cells, or PBMCs.

Clinical history reported by participants formed the basis on which cohorts were assigned. Two consecutive negative NP/OP PCR tests, clearance, or resolved symptoms defined Cohort 3 recovery. V gave up 3 bases and J gave up 1 base; unmatched junction bases: 4. The CDR3 extends over 16 amino acids. Original handling: Researchers report that nucleated cell counts were estimated from reference gene primer amplification. TCRdb keeps only in-frame clones here, not all; method: immunoSEQ multiplex PCR. V, J and clone size were drawn from that table, and D and trimming were deduced from the DNA. Found here are a few hundred thousand clones, 75% to 90% of them singletons; the top ten hold roughly 8.7%.

The V call is TRBV5-3, the J call TRBJ2-3, with 11 bases aligning to TRBD2. TRBV5-3 is marked as an open reading frame, function uncertain. The sequencing sample was made of PBMCs or T cells enriched from blood (not recorded which). This clonotype was obtained from a man aged 35 to 55 who had recovered from COVID-19. The CDR3 DNA is TGTGCCAGAAGCTCGGGACTAGCGGCCTGCACAGATACGCAGTATTTT. Translation gives CARSSGLAACTDTQYF.